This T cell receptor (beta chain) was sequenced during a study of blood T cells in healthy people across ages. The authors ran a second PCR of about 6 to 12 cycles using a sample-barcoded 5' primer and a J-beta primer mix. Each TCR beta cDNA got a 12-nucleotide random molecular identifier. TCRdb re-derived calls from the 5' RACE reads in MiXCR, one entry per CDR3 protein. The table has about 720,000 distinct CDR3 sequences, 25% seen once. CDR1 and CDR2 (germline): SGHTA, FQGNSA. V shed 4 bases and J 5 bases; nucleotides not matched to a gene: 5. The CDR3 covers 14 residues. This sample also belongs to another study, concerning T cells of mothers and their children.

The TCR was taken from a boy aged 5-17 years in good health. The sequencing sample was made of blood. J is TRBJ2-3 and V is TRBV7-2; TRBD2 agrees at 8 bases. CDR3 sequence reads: CASSSGLVVDTQYF. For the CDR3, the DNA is TGTGCCAGCAGCTCGGGACTAGTTGTAGATACGCAGTATTTT.